This T cell receptor (beta chain) was captured in a study of cytomegalovirus exposure and HLA in healthy donors. Study results and limitations: In vitro testing confirmed a few CMV-associated chains as specific for CMV antigens.

Primers for the PCR totalled 60 Vbeta and 13 Jbeta. This table comes from immunoSEQ multiplex PCR, and its TCRdb copy is limited to in-frame clones, with some not included. The sample holds some 150,000 clones, around 72% seen once. The germline gives CDR1 KGHSH, CDR2 LQKENI. This CDR3 has 14 amino acids. V was shortened by 4 bases and J by 0 bases, with 9 bases between the two germline ends. To note about this clone: Its target is unknown.

Sequences were obtained from PBMCs. This clonotype originated in a man aged 45-65 years in good health and CMV-seropositive. The rearrangement joins TRBV18 to TRBJ2-5, with D maybe TRBD1 (6 bases). DNA for the CDR3: TGTGCCAGCTCACTCTGGACAGACCAAGAGACCCAGTACTTC. Protein sequence: CASSLWTDQETQYF.